This T cell receptor beta chain was observed in a study of blood T cell repertoires in COVID-19. Study information: COVID-19 samples collected from the United States, Italy and Spain covered acute and convalescent phases. The analysed material was cDNA or gDNA that came from T cells, B-cell-depleted T cells, or PBMCs.

Original handling: Amplification from reference gene primers served as the basis for estimated nucleated cell counts. Produced via immunoSEQ multiplex PCR; TCRdb's table is partial and in-frame only. Clone size and V and J calls were adopted from that table, with D and trimming inferred from the DNA. The top ten clones hold over 1.1% of a sample with under 250,000 clones, around nine tenths of them seen once. The clonotype was recovered from a man older than 75 with acute or convalescent COVID-19. Sequencing was done on a sample of peripheral blood.

Here the CDR3 DNA reads TGTGCCAGCAGCTCCACTCTCACGGGGGGGCAAAGTGAGCAGTTCTTC. It codes for CASSSTLTGGQSEQFF. The chain carries TRBV7-3 and TRBJ2-1; 8 nucleotides line up with TRBD2. The CDR3 has 16 residues. V shed 4 bases, J shed 9 bases, and the junction held 14 bases outside the gene matches. Looked up from germline, CDR1 is SGHTA and CDR2 is FQGTGA.